The T cell receptor (beta chain) described here comes from a study of CD8+ T cells in alopecia areata. Treatment given: oral pan-JAK inhibitor, 5-10 mg twice daily. V lost 4 bases and J lost 7; bases outside the gene matches: 10. Germline CDR1 SGHTA, CDR2 FQGNSA. The CDR3 is 14 amino acids. Reverse transcription of extracted RNA yielded cDNA, which provided the sequencing template. Profiling relied on immunoSEQ multiplex PCR, and the TCRdb table lists in-frame clones only, not all of them. The sample consists of approximately 200,000 clones, roughly three fifths of them appearing once. The J gene is TRBJ2-7, the V gene TRBV7-2; TRBD1 agrees at 7 bases. The clonotype originates from a human donor with alopecia areata. This specimen consisted of CD4+ T cells sorted from blood, obtained at week 4, from a patient treated with tofacitinib. This CDR3 is CASSSLQGRWEQYF. The CDR3 region has the DNA TGTGCCAGCAGCTCATTACAGGGGCGGTGGGAGCAGTACTTC.